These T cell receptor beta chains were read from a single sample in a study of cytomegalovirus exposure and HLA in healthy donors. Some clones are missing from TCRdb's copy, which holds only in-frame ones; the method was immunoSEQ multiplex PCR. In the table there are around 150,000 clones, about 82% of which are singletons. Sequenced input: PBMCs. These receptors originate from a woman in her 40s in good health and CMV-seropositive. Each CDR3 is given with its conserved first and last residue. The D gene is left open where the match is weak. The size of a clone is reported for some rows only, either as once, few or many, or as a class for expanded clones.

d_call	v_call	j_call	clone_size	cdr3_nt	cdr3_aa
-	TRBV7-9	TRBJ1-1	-	TGTGCCAGCAGCTTACGGGGGGATAACACTGAAGCTTTCTTT	CASSLRGDNTEAFF
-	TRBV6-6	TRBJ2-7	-	TGTGCCAGCAGTTACTCGGAGAACGCCTACGAGCAGTACTTC	CASSYSENAYEQYF
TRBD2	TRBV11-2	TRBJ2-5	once	TGTGCCAGCAGCTTTAGCGGGATCGGCCAAGAGACCCAGTACTTC	CASSFSGIGQETQYF
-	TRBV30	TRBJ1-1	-	TGTGCCTGGAATGGGGGGGCCCCTGGGAACACTGAAGCTTTCTTT	CAWNGGAPGNTEAFF
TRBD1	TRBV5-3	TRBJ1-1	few	TGTGCCAGAAGCTTGGCGACAGGGGAAAGGGGCACTGAAGCTTTCTTT	CARSLATGERGTEAFF
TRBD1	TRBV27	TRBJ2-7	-	TGTGCCAGCAGTTTTTCTGGGACAGGGTCGCCAGGCGAGCAGTACTTC	CASSFSGTGSPGEQYF
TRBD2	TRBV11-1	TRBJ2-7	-	TGTGCCAGCAGCTTATCGAAGACTAGCGGGAGATCTTACGAGCAGTACTTC	CASSLSKTSGRSYEQYF
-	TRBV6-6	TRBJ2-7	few	TGTGCCAGCAGGGCAAGTTACGAGCAGTACTTC	CASRASYEQYF
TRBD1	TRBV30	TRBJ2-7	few	TGTGCCTGGACCACAGGGGGCTACGAGCAGTACTTC	CAWTTGGYEQYF
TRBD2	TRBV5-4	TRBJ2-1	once	TGTGCCAGCAGCTCCGCAACCGGCCAGCGGGGACACAATGAGCAGTTCTTC	CASSSATGQRGHNEQFF
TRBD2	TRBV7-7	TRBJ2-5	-	TGTGCTAGCAGCTTAGTCTTCGGGGGGGCCCGGGAGACCCAGTACTTC	CASSLVFGGARETQYF
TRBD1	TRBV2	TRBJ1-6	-	TGTGCCAGCAGTGTGTCACAGGGGGCACCCCTCCACTTT	CASSVSQGAPLHF
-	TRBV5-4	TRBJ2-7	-	TGTGCCAGCAGCTTGCCGGGACACTTAGAGGAGTACTTC	CASSLPGHLEEYF
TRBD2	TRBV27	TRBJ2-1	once	TGTGCCAGCAGTTTCGGGGAGGGGTATGAGCAGTTCTTC	CASSFGEGYEQFF
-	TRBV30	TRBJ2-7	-	TGTGCCTGGAGTAGTGGCGGGGAGCAGTACTTC	CAWSSGGEQYF
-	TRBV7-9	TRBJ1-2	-	TGTTCCAGCAGCTTAGAGGCCAGGCTCGGCTACACCTTC	CSSSLEARLGYTF
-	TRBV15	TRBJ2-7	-	TGTGCCACCAGCGGCGGAGGAGGGGCCTACGAGCAGTACTTC	CATSGGGGAYEQYF
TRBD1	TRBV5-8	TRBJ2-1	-	TGTGCCAGCAGCTTGGGTGGACAGGGTTCGAAGCAGTTCTTC	CASSLGGQGSKQFF
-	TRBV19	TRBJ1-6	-	TGTGCCAGTAGCGTAGGGGAAGATACGCCACCCCTCCACTTT	CASSVGEDTPPLHF
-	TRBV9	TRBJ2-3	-	TGTGCCAGCAGCGTAGGTCCGGGGGCAGATACGCAGTATTTT	CASSVGPGADTQYF
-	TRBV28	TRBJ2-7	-	TGTGCCAGCAGTTGGAGGGCTAGCTTTAAGAACGAGCAGTACTTC	CASSWRASFKNEQYF
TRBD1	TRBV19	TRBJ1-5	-	TGTGCCAGTACCCGACAGGGGGTCGAGCCCCAGCATTTT	CASTRQGVEPQHF
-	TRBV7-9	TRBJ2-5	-	TGTGCCAGCAGCTTAGGCGGGGCACAAGAGACCCAGTACTTC	CASSLGGAQETQYF
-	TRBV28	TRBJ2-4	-	TGTGCCAGCAGCCTCCTCTGGGCTCTCGACGGCAAAAACATTCAGTACTTC	CASSLLWALDGKNIQYF
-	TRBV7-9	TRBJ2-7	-	TGTTCCAGCAGCGTGGACAGCTACGAGCAGTACTTC	CSSSVDSYEQYF